The entry below gives a single T cell receptor (beta chain) sequence along with its context. Germline lookup yields CDR1 LNHDA and CDR2 SQIVND (reference sequence). J lost 3 bases, V lost 6 bases, and 1 base had no gene match. The length of the CDR3 is 13 residues. Measured with immunoSEQ multiplex PCR; TCRdb has only the in-frame clones, and not every one. Here the sample spans approximately 280,000 clones, roughly 89% being singletons. This record comes from a study of blood T cell repertoires in COVID-19. Sequenced material: peripheral blood. The chain carries TRBV19 and TRBJ2-3, with 9 bases lining up with TRBD1. This TCR was sampled from a man aged 35 to 55 with acute or convalescent COVID-19. This CDR3 is CASSDRGTDTQYF. Here the CDR3 DNA reads TGTGCCAGTAGCGACAGGGGGACAGATACGCAGTATTTT.